This T cell receptor (beta chain) appears in the sequencing data of a study of PD-1 blockade in classical Hodgkin lymphoma. The overall study: The patients were dosed with nivolumab 3 mg/kg, infused intravenously every 2 weeks.

Study-level findings and limits: A significant rise in TCR diversity was seen by C4D1 for CD4+ cells but not for CD8+ cells.

The V and J ends lost 2 bases and 2 bases respectively, with 7 bases between them. The CDR3 extends over 14 amino acids. From germline, CDR1 is SGDLS and CDR2 YYNGEE. Relapse after autologous stem cell transplantation occurred in every patient, and brentuximab vedotin exposure varied. Method: immunoSEQ multiplex PCR; TCRdb's copy keeps in-frame clones and lacks some. The data show about 43,000 clones, 65% to 85% seen once. Comment on this clone: Its antigen is not identified.

V is TRBV9 and J is TRBJ2-2; D gene unclear. The TCR originated in a human donor with classical Hodgkin lymphoma. Specimen: peripheral blood mononuclear cells (PBMCs), collected before the second cycle of nivolumab. Here the CDR3 reads CASSVGTNTGELFF. In DNA, the CDR3 is TGTGCCAGCAGCGTCGGCACAAACACCGGGGAGCTGTTTTTT. Together with reference TRBV9 and TRBJ2-2, the CDR3 gives the full variable domain: DSGVTQTPKHLITATGQRVTLRCSPRSGDLSVYWYQQSLDQGLQFLIQYYNGEERAKGNILERFSAQQFPDLHSELNLSSLELGDSALYFCASSVGTNTGELFFGEGSRLTVL.